These 15 T cell receptor beta chains share one sample of origin, sequenced in a study of blood T cell repertoires in COVID-19. TCRdb's table, derived via immunoSEQ multiplex PCR, lists solely in-frame clones and lacks some. In the table there are some 80,000 clones, about 83% of which are singletons. What was sequenced was peripheral blood. Receptor source: a woman over 75 with active or convalescent COVID-19.

This clone has only one observation. The chain couples TRBV30 to TRBJ1-1; weak D call: TRBD1 (6 bases). Germline V gene data show CDR1 as GTSNPN and CDR2 as SVGIG (reference sequence). V shed 2 bases and J shed 5 bases, with 9 bases lying between them. This CDR3 has 12 amino acids. As DNA, the CDR3 is TGTGCCTGGAGTCAAGGGGGAACTGAAGCTTTCTTT. This translates into CAWSQGGTEAFF. Full variable domain (remainder filled in from reference TRBV30 and TRBJ1-1): SQTIHQWPATLVQPVGSPLSLECTVEGTSNPNLYWYRQAAGRGLQLLFYSVGIGQISSEVPQNLSASRPQDRQFILSSKKLLLSDSGFYLCAWSQGGTEAFFGQGTRLTVV.

The chain has TRBV28 and TRBJ1-2, with D perhaps TRBD1 (6 bases). The CDR3 contains 13 residues. V shed 5 bases and J shed 8 bases, with 15 bases lying between them. Germline V lookup: CDR1 MDHEN, CDR2 SYDVKM. The CDR3 bases are TGTGCCAGCAGTACCGACGGGGGGCGAGGCTACACCTTC. It is translated as CASSTDGGRGYTF.

This clone appeared a single time. This chain joins TRBV6-5 and TRBJ2-5, with TRBD1 identical over 11 bases. Per germline, CDR1 MNHEY and CDR2 SVGAGI. The CDR3 contains 14 residues. V shed 4 bases and J 5 bases; nucleotides not matched to a gene: 3. The CDR3 reads CASSWTGGAETQYF. In nucleotides, the CDR3 is TGTGCCAGCAGTTGGACAGGGGGCGCCGAGACCCAGTACTTC.

CDR3 sequence (DNA): TGTGCCAGCAGTAGGACAGGGCCGAGCGAGCAGTACTTC. Translating it yields CASSRTGPSEQYF. The chain recombines TRBV6-1 with TRBJ2-7, with 8 bases that match TRBD1. The trim removed 5 bases at V and 6 bases at J, leaving 6 bases unmatched. The CDR3 runs to 13 residues. Germline CDR1 MNHNS, CDR2 SASEGT.

This sequence joins TRBV12-3 or TRBV12-4 and TRBJ2-1; possibly TRBD1 for D (5 bases). The CDR3 loop spans 13 amino acids. V lost 7 bases, J lost 6 bases, and 13 bases lay in between. The CDR3 region has the DNA TGTGCCAGCACTACAGGATTCGGCAATGAGCAGTTCTTC. Translation: CASTTGFGNEQFF.

This clone was seen more than once but under ten times. The identical CDR3 is also encoded by other nucleotide sequences in the sample. This rearrangement joins TRBV28 to TRBJ2-3; 8 bases are a match to TRBD2. Germline-derived CDR1 and CDR2 are MDHEN and SYDVKM. The length of the CDR3 is 15 residues. The junction had 10 bases not matched to a gene; V was cut back by 0 bases and J by 11 bases. Here the CDR3 DNA reads TGTGCCAGCAGTTTATGGCGGGGGGCCCTCCTGAGGCAGTATTTT. As protein: CASSLWRGALLRQYF.

This clone is a singleton in its sample. V gene TRBV9 combines with J gene TRBJ2-2; unclear D gene. Trimming stripped 0 bases from V and 2 bases from J, with 8 bases between. CDR1 is SGDLS and CDR2 is YYNGEE in the germline V gene. The CDR3 length is 15 residues. This CDR3 reads CASSVATSNTGELFF. In nucleotides, the CDR3 is TGTGCCAGCAGCGTAGCTACGTCTAACACCGGGGAGCTGTTTTTT.

The chain carries TRBV11-1 and TRBJ2-1; TRBD2 matches 12 bases. CDR3 length equals 13 residues. Per germline, CDR1 SGHAT and CDR2 FQDESV (reference sequence). Trimming cost V 4 bases and J 10 bases; bases outside gene matches: 2. CDR3 sequence reads: CASSSGLAGEQFF. CDR3 bases: TGTGCCAGCAGCTCAGGACTAGCGGGGGAGCAGTTCTTC.

The CDR3 DNA is TGTGCCAGCAGCTTAGACCGAGCGGGGGGCACAGATACGCAGTATTTT. Its translation is CASSLDRAGGTDTQYF. The chain joins TRBV7-2 to TRBJ2-3; 8 nucleotides agree with TRBD2. The CDR3 runs 16 residues. Trimming at V came to 1 base and at J to 1 base, leaving 4 bases not matched to a gene. Germline CDR1 reads SGHTA; CDR2 reads FQGNSA.

The genes are TRBV3-1 (or the pseudogene TRBV3-2) and TRBJ2-7, with 10 bases lining up with TRBD2. This CDR3 comprises 15 residues. Unmatched junction bases numbered 6, after V lost 7 bases and J lost 0 bases. Looked up from germline, CDR1 is LGHDT and CDR2 is YNNKEL (reference sequence). CDR3 in amino acids: CASTLAGDISYEQYF. The CDR3, as DNA: TGTGCCAGCACCCTAGCGGGGGACATCTCCTACGAGCAGTACTTC.

The CDR3 loop reads CASSLPRQGGREAFF. In DNA, the CDR3 is TGTGCCAGCAGCCTTCCTCGACAGGGGGGACGGGAAGCTTTCTTT. This sequence joins TRBV7-2 and TRBJ1-1; 9 bases are shared with TRBD1. V lost 5 bases, J lost 8 bases, and 12 bases stayed unmatched. Germline CDR1 reads SGHTA; CDR2 reads FQGNSA. The CDR3 has 15 residues.

The chain has TRBV29-1 and TRBJ2-7; 12 bases are shared with TRBD2. The CDR3 consists of 14 residues. The V segment lost 7 bases and the J segment 0 bases; nucleotides outside the gene matches: 4. CDR1 and CDR2 (germline): SQVTM, ANQGSEA. The CDR3 loop is CSAGLAGLSYEQYF. The CDR3 coding sequence is TGCAGCGCGGGACTAGCGGGTCTCTCCTACGAGCAGTACTTC.

The chain combines TRBV19 with TRBJ2-2, with a possible D match to TRBD1 (6 bases). In germline, CDR1 is LNHDA, CDR2 SQIVND (reference sequence). V lost 3 bases to trimming and J lost 6 bases, with 14 bases between them. This CDR3 is built from 15 residues. The CDR3 DNA follows: TGTGCCAGTAGTATGGGACAAGGGGCTCCCGGGGAGCTGTTTTTT. As protein: CASSMGQGAPGELFF.

The J gene is TRBJ2-7, the V gene TRBV2; TRBD1 aligns across 7 bases. V lost 3 bases to trimming and J lost 4 bases; unmatched junction nucleotides: 3. The CDR3 runs to 13 residues. Germline V gives CDR1 SNHLY, CDR2 FYNNEI. The CDR3, as DNA: TGTGCCAGCAGTGAGGACAGGTGGTACGAGCAGTACTTC. It translates to CASSEDRWYEQYF. The full variable domain, rest sourced from reference TRBV2 and TRBJ2-7, is EPEVTQTPSHQVTQMGQEVILRCVPISNHLYFYWYRQILGQKVEFLVSFYNNEISEKSEIFDDQFSVERPDGSNFTLKIRSTKLEDSAMYFCASSEDRWYEQYFGPGTRLTVT.

This clone showed up just a few times. In DNA, the CDR3 is TGTGCCAGCAGCAGGACTAGCGAAGAGACCCAGTACTTC. It translates to CASSRTSEETQYF. V and J are TRBV5-4 and TRBJ2-5; 9 bases agree with TRBD2. The CDR3 totals 13 residues. The V gene's germline CDR1 is SGHNT and CDR2 YYREEE (reference sequence). After removal of 4 bases from V and 3 bases from J, the junction contained 1 base not matched to a gene. Together with reference TRBV5-4 and TRBJ2-5, the CDR3 gives the full variable domain: ETGVTQSPTHLIKTRGQQVTLRCSSQSGHNTVSWYQQALGQGPQFIFQYYREEENGRGNFPPRFSGLQFPNYSSELNVNALELDDSALYLCASSRTSEETQYFGPGTRLLVL.